The 15 T cell receptor beta chains in this list originate from one sample, sequenced in a study of regulatory T cells in long-lasting Graves disease. Construction of TCR beta libraries relied on iRepertoire HTBI primers and on Arm-PCR targeting CDR3 regions. From the multiplex PCR reads, TCRdb called clonotypes with MiXCR, one entry per CDR3 protein. The sample shows roughly 400,000 distinct CDR3 sequences, about 21% of them seen only once. As to time point: persistent/refractory GD, antithyroid drugs over 5 years with positive TRAb. Isolated PBMC RNA provided the starting material for the TCR library. The input for sequencing was peripheral blood mononuclear cells (PBMCs), taken when the disease was refractory, from a patient treated with antithyroid drugs. The receptors derive from a female donor with Graves disease.

This clonotype was counted at least ten times. The chain has TRBV2 and TRBJ2-2; 14 nucleotides agree with TRBD2. Germline V gene lookup returns CDR1 SNHLY and CDR2 FYNNEI. The CDR3 loop spans 15 amino acids. J was trimmed by 2 bases and V by 8 bases; bases with no gene match: 1. CDR3 amino acids: CASGLAGGNTGELFF. In DNA form, the CDR3 reads TGTGCCAGCGGACTAGCGGGAGGAAACACCGGGGAGCTGTTTTTT.

There are a few counts of this clonotype. This chain connects TRBV29-1 to TRBJ1-2, with TRBD1 matching 10 bases. Looked up from germline, CDR1 is SQVTM and CDR2 is ANQGSEA. The CDR3 totals 17 residues. The trim removed 5 bases at V and 3 bases at J, leaving 15 bases unmatched. CDR3 loop: CSVSGGRWDRGDYGYTF. In nucleotides, the CDR3 is TGCAGCGTTTCTGGGGGGAGGTGGGACAGGGGCGACTATGGCTACACCTTC.

Only a few counts were recorded for this clonotype. The chain carries TRBV5-1 and TRBJ1-3; D is uncertain. This CDR3 is built from 14 residues. V lost 0 bases and J 4 bases, leaving 8 bases between the germline ends. In germline, CDR1 is SGHRS, CDR2 YFSETQ. As DNA, the CDR3 is TGCGCCAGCAGCTTGGACAATTCCGGAAACACCATATATTTT. Translation gives CASSLDNSGNTIYF.

This clonotype came up many times. The chain employs TRBV10-3 and TRBJ2-4; 9 positions agree with TRBD1. The germline V gene has CDR1 ENHRY and CDR2 SYGVKD. The CDR3 extends over 15 amino acids. V was pared by 6 bases and J by 1 base, with 4 bases of the junction left unmatched. CDR3 loop: CAIRGTGTAKNIQYF. The CDR3, as DNA: TGTGCCATCAGAGGGACAGGGACGGCCAAAAACATTCAGTACTTC.

This clonotype has at least ten counts. The chain recombines TRBV27 with TRBJ1-6; 7 bases map to TRBD1. This CDR3 has 15 residues. V gave up 7 bases and J gave up 5 bases; unmatched junction bases: 8. Germline CDR1 reads MNHEY; CDR2 reads SMNVEV (reference sequence). The CDR3, as DNA: TGTGCCAGCAACCGAGGGGACAGTCATAATTCACCCCTCCACTTT. It yields the protein CASNRGDSHNSPLHF.

The chain combines TRBV19 with TRBJ1-5; 7 bases align to TRBD1. Trimming took 7 bases from V and 6 from J; bases not matched to a gene: 9. The CDR3 has 14 amino acids. CDR1 is LNHDA, CDR2 SQIVND, per germline (reference sequence). CDR3 sequence reads: CASNTQGTGQPQHF. CDR3 bases: TGTGCCAGTAATACACAGGGGACGGGTCAGCCCCAGCATTTT.

This clonotype came up a few times. The rearrangement uses TRBV11-2 and TRBJ1-4, with 7 bases matching TRBD1. The CDR3 has 17 residues. Germline trimming cut 1 base from V and 3 bases from J; bases unmatched to any gene: 8. Per the germline V gene, CDR1 is SGHAT and CDR2 is FQNNGV. CDR3 protein: CASSLAAVQGSNEKLFF. For the CDR3, the DNA is TGTGCCAGCAGCTTAGCCGCCGTACAGGGGTCTAATGAAAAACTGTTTTTT.

With regard to this clonotype: This CDR3 is missing its conserved last phenylalanine or tryptophan, likely due to a read error. The rearrangement joins TRBV18 to TRBJ2-5; D is possibly TRBD2 (5 bases). CDR1 is KGHSH and CDR2 is LQKENI in the germline V gene. Deletions cut 2 bases from V and 4 bases from J, with 17 bases between. This CDR3 contains 16 residues. DNA for the CDR3: TGTGCCAGCTCACCATCGTCGGTGGGAGTGAGAGAGACCCAGTACCTC. The encoded protein is CASSPSSVGVRETQYL.

This clonotype was counted at least ten times. The V call is TRBV6-1, the J call TRBJ2-7; D gene unclear. V lost 7 bases and J lost 2, with 15 bases in between. The CDR3 length is 14 residues. Germline CDR1 is MNHNS and CDR2 is SASEGT. The DNA for the CDR3 is TGTGCCAGCAATGACCCAACAGAGACCTACGAGCAGTACTTC. This translates into CASNDPTETYEQYF.

The chain joins TRBV4-1 to TRBJ2-5; TRBD2 matches at 10 bases. The J call is in doubt because the DNA end fits TRBJ2-1 better. The germline CDR1 and CDR2 sequences are MGHRA and YSYEKL. This CDR3 is built from 17 residues. CDR3 sequence (DNA): TGCGCCAGCAGCCTCCCAAAGGTCCCTAGCGGGAGCGTTGAGCAGTTCTTC. Translating it yields CASSLPKVPSGSVEQFF.

This clonotype was detected many times. The V gene is TRBV27, the J gene TRBJ2-3; TRBD2 matches 10 bases. Germline loops: CDR1 MNHEY, CDR2 SMNVEV (reference sequence). CDR3 length: 13 residues. J lost 12 bases, V lost 4 bases, and 7 bases had no gene match. The CDR3 is CASSYGLAGEQYF. CDR3 nucleotides: TGTGCCAGCAGTTATGGGCTAGCGGGAGAACAGTATTTT.

This clonotype was detected a few times. This chain links TRBV4-1 with TRBJ2-5; D is unresolved. Germline V CDR1 and CDR2: MGHRA, YSYEKL. V was cut by 0 bases and J by 7 bases, with 9 bases left in between. The CDR3 covers 13 residues. CDR3 amino acids: CASSQDPSGTQYF. CDR3 nucleotide sequence: TGCGCCAGCAGCCAAGACCCCTCTGGGACCCAGTACTTC.

The chain combines TRBV9 with TRBJ1-1, with D unclear. Germline CDR1 reads SGDLS; CDR2 reads YYNGEE. This CDR3 is 14 amino acids long. V shed 0 bases and J shed 2 bases, with 8 bases lying between them. The CDR3 nucleotides read TGTGCCAGCAGCGTAGTGGGCAGCAACACTGAAGCTTTCTTT. Its protein is CASSVVGSNTEAFF.

The chain uses TRBV2 and TRBJ2-5, with 8 bases aligning to TRBD1. Germline V gene sequence: CDR1 SNHLY, CDR2 FYNNEI. This CDR3 has 14 amino acids. With V trimmed by 6 bases and J by 1 base, 4 bases remained unmatched. Here the CDR3 reads CASREGTGQETQYF. CDR3 DNA sequence: TGTGCCAGCAGAGAGGGGACAGGCCAAGAGACCCAGTACTTC.

This chain links TRBV5-1 with TRBJ2-2; D is possibly TRBD2 (5 bases). This CDR3 is 15 amino acids long. Per germline, CDR1 SGHRS and CDR2 YFSETQ. The V gene lost 1 base and the J gene lost 2 bases, with 9 bases spanning the gap. The CDR3 loop is CASSLRAGNTGELFF. CDR3 nucleotide sequence: TGCGCCAGCAGCTTGCGGGCGGGTAACACCGGGGAGCTGTTTTTT.